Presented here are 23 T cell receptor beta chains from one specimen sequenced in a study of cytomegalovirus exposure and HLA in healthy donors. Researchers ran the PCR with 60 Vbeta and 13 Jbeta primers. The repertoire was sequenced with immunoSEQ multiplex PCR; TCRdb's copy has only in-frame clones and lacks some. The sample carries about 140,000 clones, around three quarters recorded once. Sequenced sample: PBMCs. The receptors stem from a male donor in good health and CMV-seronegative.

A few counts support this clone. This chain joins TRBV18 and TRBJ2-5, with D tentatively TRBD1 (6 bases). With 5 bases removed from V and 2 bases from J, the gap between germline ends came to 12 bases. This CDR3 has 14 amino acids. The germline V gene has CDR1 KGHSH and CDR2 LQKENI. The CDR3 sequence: CASSIGTNQETQYF. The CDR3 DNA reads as TGTGCCAGCTCAATAGGGACAAATCAAGAGACCCAGTACTTC.

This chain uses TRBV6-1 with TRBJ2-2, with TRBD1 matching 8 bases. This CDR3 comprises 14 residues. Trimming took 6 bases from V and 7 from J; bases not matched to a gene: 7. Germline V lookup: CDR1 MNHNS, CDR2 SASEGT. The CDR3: CASRQGARNGELFF. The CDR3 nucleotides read TGTGCCAGCAGGCAGGGGGCTCGGAACGGGGAGCTGTTTTTT.

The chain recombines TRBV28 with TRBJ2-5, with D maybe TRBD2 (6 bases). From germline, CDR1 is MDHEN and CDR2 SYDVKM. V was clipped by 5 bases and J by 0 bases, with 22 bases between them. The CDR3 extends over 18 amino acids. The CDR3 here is CASSISSIAVPYQETQYF. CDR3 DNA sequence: TGTGCCAGCAGTATATCCTCCATAGCGGTCCCGTACCAAGAGACCCAGTACTTC.

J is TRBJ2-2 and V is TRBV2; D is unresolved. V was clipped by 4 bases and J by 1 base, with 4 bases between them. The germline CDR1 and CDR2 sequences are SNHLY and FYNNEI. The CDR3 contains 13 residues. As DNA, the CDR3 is TGTGCCAGCAGTGCACAGAACACCGGGGAGCTGTTTTTT. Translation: CASSAQNTGELFF.

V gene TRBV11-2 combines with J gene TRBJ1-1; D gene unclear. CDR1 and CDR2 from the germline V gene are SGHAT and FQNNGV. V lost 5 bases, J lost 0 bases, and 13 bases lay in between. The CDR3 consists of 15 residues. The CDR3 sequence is CASSIRETLNTEAFF. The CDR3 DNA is TGTGCCAGCAGCATTAGAGAGACACTGAACACTGAAGCTTTCTTT. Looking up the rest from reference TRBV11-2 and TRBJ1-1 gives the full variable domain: EAGVAQSPRYKIIEKRQSVAFWCNPISGHATLYWYQQILGQGPKLLIQFQNNGVVDDSQLPKDRFSAERLKGVDSTLKIQPAKLEDSAVYLCASSIRETLNTEAFFGQGTRLTVV.

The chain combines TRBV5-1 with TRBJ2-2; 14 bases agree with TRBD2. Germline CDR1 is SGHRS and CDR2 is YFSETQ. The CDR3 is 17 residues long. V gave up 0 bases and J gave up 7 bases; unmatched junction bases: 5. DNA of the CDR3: TGCGCCAGCAGCTTGGATCCGGGACTAGCGGGAGTCGGGGAGCTGTTTTTT. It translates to CASSLDPGLAGVGELFF.

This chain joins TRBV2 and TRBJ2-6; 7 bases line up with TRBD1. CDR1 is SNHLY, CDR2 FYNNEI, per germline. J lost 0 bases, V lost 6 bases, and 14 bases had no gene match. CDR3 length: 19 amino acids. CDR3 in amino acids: CASRPIYSGGTSGANVLTF. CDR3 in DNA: TGTGCCAGCAGACCCATTTATTCAGGGGGTACCTCTGGGGCCAACGTCCTGACTTTC.

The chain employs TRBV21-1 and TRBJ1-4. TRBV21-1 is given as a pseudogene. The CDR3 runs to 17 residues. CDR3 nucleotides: TGTGCCAGCAGCACACGAAGAAAGTCCCGCCGGGAAGAAAAACTGTTTTTT. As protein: CASSTRRKSRREEKLFF.

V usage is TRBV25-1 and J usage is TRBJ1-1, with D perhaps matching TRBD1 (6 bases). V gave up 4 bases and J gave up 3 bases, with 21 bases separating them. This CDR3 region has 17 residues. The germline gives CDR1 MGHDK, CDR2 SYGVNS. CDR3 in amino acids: CASSGLPLLQGYTEAFF. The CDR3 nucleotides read TGTGCCAGCAGTGGGTTACCCCTCCTACAGGGATACACTGAAGCTTTCTTT.

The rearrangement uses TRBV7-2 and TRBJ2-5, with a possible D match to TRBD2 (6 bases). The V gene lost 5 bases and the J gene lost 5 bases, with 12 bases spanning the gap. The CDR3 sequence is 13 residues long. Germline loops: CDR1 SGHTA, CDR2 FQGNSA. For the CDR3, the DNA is TGTGCCAGCAGCCCCTTTGGGGGGGAGACCCAGTACTTC. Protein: CASSPFGGETQYF.

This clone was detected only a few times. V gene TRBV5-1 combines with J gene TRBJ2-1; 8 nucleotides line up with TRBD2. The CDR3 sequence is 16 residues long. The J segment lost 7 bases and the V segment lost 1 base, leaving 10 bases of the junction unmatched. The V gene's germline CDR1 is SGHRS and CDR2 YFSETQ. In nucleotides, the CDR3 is TGCGCCAGCAGCTTGAATACTGGACTAGCAGGGAATGAGCAGTTCTTC. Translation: CASSLNTGLAGNEQFF.

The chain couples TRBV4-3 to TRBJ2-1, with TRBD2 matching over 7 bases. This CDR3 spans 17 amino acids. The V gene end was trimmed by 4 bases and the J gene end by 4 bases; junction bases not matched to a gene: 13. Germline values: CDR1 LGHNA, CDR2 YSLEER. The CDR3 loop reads CASSRISSGAGYNEQFF. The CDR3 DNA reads TGCGCCAGCAGCCGAATTTCTAGCGGTGCTGGGTACAATGAGCAGTTCTTC.

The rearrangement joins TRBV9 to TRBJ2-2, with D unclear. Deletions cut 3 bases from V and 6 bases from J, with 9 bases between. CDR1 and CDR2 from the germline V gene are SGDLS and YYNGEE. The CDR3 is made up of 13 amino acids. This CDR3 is CASSASLPGELFF. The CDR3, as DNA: TGTGCCAGCAGCGCGAGCTTGCCCGGGGAGCTGTTTTTT.

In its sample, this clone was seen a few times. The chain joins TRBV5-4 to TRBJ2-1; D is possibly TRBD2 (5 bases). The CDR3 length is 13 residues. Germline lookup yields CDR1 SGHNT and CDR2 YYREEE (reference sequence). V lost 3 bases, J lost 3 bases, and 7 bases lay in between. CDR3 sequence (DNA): TGTGCCAGCAGCTACCGGGACTACAATGAGCAGTTCTTC. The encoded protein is CASSYRDYNEQFF.

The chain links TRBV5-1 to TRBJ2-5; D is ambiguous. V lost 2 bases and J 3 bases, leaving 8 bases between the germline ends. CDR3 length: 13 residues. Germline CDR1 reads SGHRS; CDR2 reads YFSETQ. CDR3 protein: CASSFGTEETQYF. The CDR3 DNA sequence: TGCGCCAGCAGCTTTGGAACAGAAGAGACCCAGTACTTC.

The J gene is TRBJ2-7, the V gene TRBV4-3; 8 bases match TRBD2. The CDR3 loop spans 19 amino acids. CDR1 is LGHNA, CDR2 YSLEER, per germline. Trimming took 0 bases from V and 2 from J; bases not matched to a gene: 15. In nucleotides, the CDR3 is TGCGCCAGCAGCCAAGACTTACGGTGGGGGACTAGGTATACCTACGAGCAGTACTTC. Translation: CASSQDLRWGTRYTYEQYF.

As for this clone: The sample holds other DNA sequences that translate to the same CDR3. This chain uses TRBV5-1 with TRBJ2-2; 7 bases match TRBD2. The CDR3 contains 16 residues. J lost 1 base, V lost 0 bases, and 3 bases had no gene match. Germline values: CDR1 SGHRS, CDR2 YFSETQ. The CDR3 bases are TGCGCCAGCAGCTTGGGAAGCGGGATGAACACCGGGGAGCTGTTTTTT. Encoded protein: CASSLGSGMNTGELFF. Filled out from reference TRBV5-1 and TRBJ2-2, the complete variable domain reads KAGVTQTPRYLIKTRGQQVTLSCSPISGHRSVSWYQQTPGQGLQFLFEYFSETQRNKGNFPGRFSGRQFSNSRSEMNVSTLELGDSALYLCASSLGSGMNTGELFFGEGSRLTVL.

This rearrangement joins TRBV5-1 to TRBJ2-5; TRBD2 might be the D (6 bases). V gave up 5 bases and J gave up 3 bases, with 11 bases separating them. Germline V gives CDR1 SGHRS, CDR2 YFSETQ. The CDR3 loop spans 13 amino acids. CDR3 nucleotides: TGCGCCAGCAGGGGGAGGACGAAAGAGACCCAGTACTTC. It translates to CASRGRTKETQYF.

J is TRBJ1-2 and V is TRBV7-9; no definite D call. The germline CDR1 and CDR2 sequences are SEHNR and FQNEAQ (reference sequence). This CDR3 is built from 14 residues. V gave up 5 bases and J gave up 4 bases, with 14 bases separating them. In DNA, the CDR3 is TGTGCCAGCAGCCAAGGGAGGGCGCTCTATGGCTACACCTTC. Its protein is CASSQGRALYGYTF.

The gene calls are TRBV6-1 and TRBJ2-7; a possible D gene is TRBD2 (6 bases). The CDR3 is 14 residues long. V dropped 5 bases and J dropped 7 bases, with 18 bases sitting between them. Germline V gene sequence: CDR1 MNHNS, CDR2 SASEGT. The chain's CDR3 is CASSLGLFGGEQYF. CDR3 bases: TGTGCCAGCAGTCTGGGACTCTTCGGCGGTGAGCAGTACTTC.

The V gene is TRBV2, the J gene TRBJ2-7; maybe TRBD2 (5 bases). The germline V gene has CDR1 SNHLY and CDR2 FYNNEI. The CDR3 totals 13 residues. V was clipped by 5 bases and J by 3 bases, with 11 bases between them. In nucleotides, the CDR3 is TGTGCCAGCAGTACCGGGATTCTCTACGAGCAGTACTTC. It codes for CASSTGILYEQYF.

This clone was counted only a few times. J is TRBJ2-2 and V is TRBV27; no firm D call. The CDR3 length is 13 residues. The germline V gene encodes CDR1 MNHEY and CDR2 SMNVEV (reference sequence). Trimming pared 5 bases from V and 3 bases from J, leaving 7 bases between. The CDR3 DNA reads TGTGCCAGCAGTCCCGGGTACACCGGGGAGCTGTTTTTT. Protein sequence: CASSPGYTGELFF.

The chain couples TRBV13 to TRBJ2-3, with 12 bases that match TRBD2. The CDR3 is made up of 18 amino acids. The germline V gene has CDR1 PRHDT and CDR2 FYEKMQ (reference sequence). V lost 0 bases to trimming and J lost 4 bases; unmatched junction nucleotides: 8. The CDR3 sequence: CASSLGFTSGGRSDTQYF. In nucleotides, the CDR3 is TGTGCCAGCAGCTTAGGTTTTACTAGCGGGGGGCGATCAGATACGCAGTATTTT.